The clone carrying this T cell receptor (beta chain) was observed many times. The antigen is undetermined. This entry is derived from a study of T cell repertoires in cytomegalovirus infection. Study details: Signatures in public TCR beta sequences pointed to both CMV infection and matching HLA type.

Findings of the study overall: Based on cumulative public TCR beta family frequency, carriers of CMV plus the relevant HLA were identified. Dominating the ex vivo response were TCR beta clonotypes that were CMV-specific and HLA-C-restricted.

One entry per CDR3 protein, called by TCRdb with MiXCR from the reads. The sample has 350,000 to 500,000 distinct CDR3 sequences, under 40% seen once; the top ten hold roughly 15%. Trimming removed 5 bases from V and 7 bases from J, with 9 bases in between. The CDR3 is made up of 12 amino acids. Germline assignment: CDR1 SGHVS and CDR2 FQNEAQ. The sample comprised PBMCs. The TCR sequence derives from a human donor in good health (CMV status not recorded). Some clones in this sample may be carry-over from other donors' samples. This sequence joins TRBV7-8 and TRBJ1-5; D unclear. CDR3 bases: TGTGCCAGCAGCAAACAGCCACAGCCCCAGCATTTT. Encoded protein: CASSKQPQPQHF.